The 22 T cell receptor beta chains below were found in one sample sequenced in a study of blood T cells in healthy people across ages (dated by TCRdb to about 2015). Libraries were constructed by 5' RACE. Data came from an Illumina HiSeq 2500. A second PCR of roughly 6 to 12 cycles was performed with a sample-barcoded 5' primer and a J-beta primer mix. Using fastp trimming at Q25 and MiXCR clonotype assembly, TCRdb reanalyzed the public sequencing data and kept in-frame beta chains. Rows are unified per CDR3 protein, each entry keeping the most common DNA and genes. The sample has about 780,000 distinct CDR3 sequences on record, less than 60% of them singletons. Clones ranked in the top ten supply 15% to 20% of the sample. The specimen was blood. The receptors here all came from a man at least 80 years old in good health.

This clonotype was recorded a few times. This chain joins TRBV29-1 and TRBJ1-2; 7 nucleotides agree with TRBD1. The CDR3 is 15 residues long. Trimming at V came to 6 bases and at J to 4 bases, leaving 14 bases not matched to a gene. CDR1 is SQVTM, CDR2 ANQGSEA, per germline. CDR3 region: CSVESTFQGGYGYTF. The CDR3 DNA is TGCAGCGTGGAATCTACCTTTCAGGGGGGCTATGGCTACACCTTC.

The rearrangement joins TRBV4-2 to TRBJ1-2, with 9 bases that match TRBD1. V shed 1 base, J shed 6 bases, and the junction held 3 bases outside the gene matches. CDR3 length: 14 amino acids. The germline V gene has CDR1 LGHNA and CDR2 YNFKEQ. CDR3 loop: CASSQGDRDDGYTF. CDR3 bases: TGTGCCAGCAGCCAAGGGGACAGGGATGATGGCTACACCTTC.

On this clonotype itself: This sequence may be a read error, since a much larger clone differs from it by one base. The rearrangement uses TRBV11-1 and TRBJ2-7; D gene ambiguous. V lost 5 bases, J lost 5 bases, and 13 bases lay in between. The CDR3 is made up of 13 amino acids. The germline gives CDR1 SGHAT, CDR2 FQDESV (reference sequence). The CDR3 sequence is CASSVGTVDEQYF. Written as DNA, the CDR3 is TGTGCCAGCAGCGTGGGAACAGTCGACGAGCAGTACTTC.

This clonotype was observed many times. This CDR3 reads CASRGGTYEQYF. CDR3 DNA sequence: TGTGCCAGCAGGGGGGGAACCTACGAGCAGTACTTC. This chain uses TRBV6-2 or TRBV6-3 with TRBJ2-7, with D maybe TRBD2 (6 bases). Trimming took off 6 bases at V and 2 bases at J, with 8 bases between the two ends. The V gene's germline CDR1 is MNHEY and CDR2 SVGEGT. There are 12 residues in the CDR3.

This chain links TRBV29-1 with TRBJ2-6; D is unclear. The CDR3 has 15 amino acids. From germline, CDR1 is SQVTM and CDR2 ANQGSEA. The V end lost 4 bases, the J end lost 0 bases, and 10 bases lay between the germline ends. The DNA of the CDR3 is TGCAGCGTTGGGGCAGGCCTCTCTGGGGCCAACGTCCTGACTTTC. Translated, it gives CSVGAGLSGANVLTF.

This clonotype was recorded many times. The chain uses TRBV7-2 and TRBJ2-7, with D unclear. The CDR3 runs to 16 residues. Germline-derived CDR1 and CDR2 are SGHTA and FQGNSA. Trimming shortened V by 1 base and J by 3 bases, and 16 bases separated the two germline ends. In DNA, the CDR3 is TGTGCCAGCAGCTTAGACGGCCCAAGTTCTGGCTACGAGCAGTACTTC. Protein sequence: CASSLDGPSSGYEQYF.

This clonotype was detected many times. CDR3 protein: CASSPTSGTETQYF. DNA for the CDR3: TGTGCCAGCAGCCCGACTAGCGGGACAGAGACCCAGTACTTC. The rearrangement links TRBV28 to TRBJ2-5; 11 positions match TRBD2. Germline CDR1 is MDHEN and CDR2 is SYDVKM. The J segment lost 4 bases and the V segment lost 6 bases, leaving 4 bases of the junction unmatched. The CDR3 has 14 residues.

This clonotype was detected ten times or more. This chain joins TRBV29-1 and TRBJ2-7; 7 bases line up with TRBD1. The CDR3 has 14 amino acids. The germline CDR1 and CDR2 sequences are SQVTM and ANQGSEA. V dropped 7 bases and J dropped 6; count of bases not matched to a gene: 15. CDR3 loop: CSALRQGKSGEQYF. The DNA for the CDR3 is TGCAGCGCCCTCCGACAGGGAAAAAGCGGCGAGCAGTACTTC.

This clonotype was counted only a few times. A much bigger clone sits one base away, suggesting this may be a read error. CDR3 sequence (DNA): TGTGCCAGCAGTTTCGGGGGGACAACAGAGACCCAGTACTTC. Protein sequence: CASSFGGTTETQYF. This sequence joins TRBV12-3 or TRBV12-4 and TRBJ2-5; tentatively, D is TRBD2 (7 bases). This CDR3 region has 14 residues. The ends were cut back, 3 bases at V and 4 bases at J, with 12 bases in the middle.

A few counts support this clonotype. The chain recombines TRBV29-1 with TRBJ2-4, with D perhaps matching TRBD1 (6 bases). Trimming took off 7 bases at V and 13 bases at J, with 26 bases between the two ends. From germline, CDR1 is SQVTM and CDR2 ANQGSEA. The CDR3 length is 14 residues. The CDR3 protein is CSASGQSPVREQYF. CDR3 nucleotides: TGCAGCGCGAGTGGACAGTCTCCCGTGAGAGAGCAGTACTTC.

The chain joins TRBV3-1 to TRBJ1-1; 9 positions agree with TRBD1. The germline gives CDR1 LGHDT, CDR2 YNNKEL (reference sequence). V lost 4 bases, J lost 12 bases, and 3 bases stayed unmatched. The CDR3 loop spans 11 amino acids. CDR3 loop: CASSRTGETFF. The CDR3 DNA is TGTGCCAGCAGCCGGACAGGGGAGACTTTCTTT.

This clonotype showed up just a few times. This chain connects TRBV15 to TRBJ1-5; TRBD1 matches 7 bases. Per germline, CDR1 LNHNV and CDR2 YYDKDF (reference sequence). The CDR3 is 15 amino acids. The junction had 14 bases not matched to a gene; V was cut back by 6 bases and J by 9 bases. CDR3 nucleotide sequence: TGTGCCACCAGTAGTACGGGACAGCAGTATACGCCCCAGCATTTT. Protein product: CATSSTGQQYTPQHF. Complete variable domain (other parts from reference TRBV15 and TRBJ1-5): DAMVIQNPRYQVTQFGKPVTLSCSQTLNHNVMYWYQQKSSQAPKLLFHYYDKDFNNEADTPDNFQSRRPNTSFCFLDIRSPGLGDTAMYLCATSSTGQQYTPQHFGDGTRLSIL.

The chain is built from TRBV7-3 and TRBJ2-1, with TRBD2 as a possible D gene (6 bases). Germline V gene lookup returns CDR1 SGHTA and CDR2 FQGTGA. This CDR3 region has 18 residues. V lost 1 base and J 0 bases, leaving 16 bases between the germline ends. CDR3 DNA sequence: TGTGCCAGCAGCTTAATCTGGGGGGAGGTCGGCTCCTACAATGAGCAGTTCTTC. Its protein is CASSLIWGEVGSYNEQFF.

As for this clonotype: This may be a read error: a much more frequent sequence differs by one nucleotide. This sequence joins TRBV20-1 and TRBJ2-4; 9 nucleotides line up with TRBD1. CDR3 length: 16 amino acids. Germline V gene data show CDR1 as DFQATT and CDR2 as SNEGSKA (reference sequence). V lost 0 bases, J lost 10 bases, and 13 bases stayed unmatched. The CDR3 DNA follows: TGCAGTGCTAGAGATCGTGTGACAGGGGGTTCCCTAATTCAGTACTTC. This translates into CSARDRVTGGSLIQYF.

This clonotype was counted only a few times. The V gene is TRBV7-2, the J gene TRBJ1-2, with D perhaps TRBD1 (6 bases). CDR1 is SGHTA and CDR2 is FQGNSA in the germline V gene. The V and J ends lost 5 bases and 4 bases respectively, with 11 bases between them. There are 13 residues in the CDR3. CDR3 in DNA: TGTGCCAGCAGCCCAAGGACAGTCTATGGCTACACCTTC. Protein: CASSPRTVYGYTF.

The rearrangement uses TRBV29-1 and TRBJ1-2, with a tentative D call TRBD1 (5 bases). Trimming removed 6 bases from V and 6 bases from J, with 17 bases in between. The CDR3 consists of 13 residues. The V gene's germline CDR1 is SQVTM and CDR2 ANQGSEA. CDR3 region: CSVGGGWTDGYTF. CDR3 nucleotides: TGCAGCGTGGGCGGGGGTTGGACGGATGGCTACACCTTC.

In nucleotides, the CDR3 is TGTGCCAGCGCCGAAGGTCCTAGCGGGATGGGCGAGCAGTACTTC. Its translation is CASAEGPSGMGEQYF. The chain has TRBV2 and TRBJ2-5; TRBD2 matches 9 bases. The tail of the sequence fits TRBJ2-7 better, so the J call may be wrong. Germline CDR1 is SNHLY and CDR2 is FYNNEI. The CDR3 contains 15 residues.

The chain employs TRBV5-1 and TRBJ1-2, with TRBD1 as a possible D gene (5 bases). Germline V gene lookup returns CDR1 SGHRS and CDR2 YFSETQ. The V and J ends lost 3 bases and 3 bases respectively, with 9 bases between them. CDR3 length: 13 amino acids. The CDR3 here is CASSSQGDYGYTF. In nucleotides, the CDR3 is TGCGCCAGCAGCTCCCAGGGCGACTATGGCTACACCTTC.

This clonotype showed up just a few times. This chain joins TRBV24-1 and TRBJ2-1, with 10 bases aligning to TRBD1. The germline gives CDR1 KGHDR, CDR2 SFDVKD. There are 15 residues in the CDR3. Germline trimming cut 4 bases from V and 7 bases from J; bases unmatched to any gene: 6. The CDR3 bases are TGTGCCACCAGTGAAGGGACAGGGGATGCGAATGAGCAGTTCTTC. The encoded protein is CATSEGTGDANEQFF.

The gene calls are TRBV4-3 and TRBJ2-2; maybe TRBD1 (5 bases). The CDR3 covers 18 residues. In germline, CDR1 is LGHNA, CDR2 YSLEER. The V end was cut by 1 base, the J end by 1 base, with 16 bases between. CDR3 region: CASSQVVGAGMNTGELFF. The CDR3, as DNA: TGCGCCAGCAGCCAAGTCGTAGGAGCAGGGATGAACACCGGGGAGCTGTTTTTT.

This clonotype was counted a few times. CDR3 protein: CSARGPGQTQYF. The CDR3, as DNA: TGCAGTGCTAGGGGACCGGGACAGACCCAGTACTTC. The rearrangement joins TRBV20-1 to TRBJ2-5; D assignment may be TRBD1 or TRBD2 (5 bases each). CDR3 length equals 12 residues. Germline V lookup: CDR1 DFQATT, CDR2 SNEGSKA (reference sequence). The V end lost 3 bases, the J end lost 6 bases, and 11 bases lay between the germline ends.

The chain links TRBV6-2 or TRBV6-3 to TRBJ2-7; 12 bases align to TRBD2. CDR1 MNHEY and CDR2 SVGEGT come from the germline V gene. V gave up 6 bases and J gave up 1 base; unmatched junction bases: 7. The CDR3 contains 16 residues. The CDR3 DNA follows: TGTGCCAGCAGCCGAAAGGGACTAGCGGGTTCCTACGAGCAGTACTTC. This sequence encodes CASSRKGLAGSYEQYF.